Listed below are T cell receptor beta chains from one sample, sequenced in a study of T cell responses to AZD1222 COVID-19 vaccine. TCRdb's table, derived via immunoSEQ multiplex PCR, lists solely in-frame clones and lacks some. The table lists around 100,000 clones, 70% to 90% of them singletons. The source was peripheral blood, collected on day 0 of AZD1222 vaccination. The source is an adult in good health. CDR3s leave out the opening cysteine and the closing phenylalanine or tryptophan.

V gene: TRBV27
J gene: TRBJ1-6
CDR3 protein: ASSPRQGLNSPLH

V gene: TRBV19
J gene: TRBJ1-1
CDR3 protein: ASRAWATEAF

V gene: TRBV7-2
J gene: TRBJ2-1
CDR3 protein: ASRDYGPYNEQF

V gene: TRBV11-3
J gene: TRBJ2-4
CDR3 protein: ASSLRTTRTAKNIQY

V gene: TRBV10-3
J gene: TRBJ2-3
CDR3 protein: AIREVAGGTDTQY

V gene: TRBV11-3
J gene: TRBJ2-1
CDR3 protein: ASSSWGGSYNEQF

V gene: TRBV2
J gene: TRBJ2-1
CDR3 protein: ASSEFLRGANNEQF

V gene: TRBV5-4
J gene: TRBJ1-2
CDR3 protein: ASSSTGNHYGYT

V gene: TRBV2
J gene: TRBJ2-5
CDR3 protein: ASSAKGGDQETQY

V gene: TRBV18
J gene: TRBJ2-7
CDR3 protein: ASSPQGMATYEQY

V gene: TRBV27
J gene: TRBJ2-2
CDR3 protein: ASTPGDRYTGELF

V gene: TRBV9
J gene: TRBJ1-3
CDR3 protein: ASSGDAGSGNTIY

V gene: TRBV7-9
J gene: TRBJ2-7
CDR3 protein: ASSFYSREQY

V gene: TRBV29-1
J gene: TRBJ1-4
CDR3 protein: SGGRGELTNEKLF

V gene: TRBV7-3
J gene: TRBJ2-1
CDR3 protein: ASSEASGEFYNEQF

V gene: TRBV23-1
J gene: TRBJ2-3
CDR3 protein: ASSQGGSPTDTQY

V gene: TRBV7-2
J gene: TRBJ1-3
CDR3 protein: ASSVLGGNTIY